Given below is one T cell receptor (beta chain) in context. Its antigen is not identified. These data come from a study of cytomegalovirus exposure and HLA in healthy donors. Regarding the study as a whole: Later analysis demonstrated an association between a missense DCLRE1C variant and TCR beta V- and J-gene trimming. Reportedly, fewer N-insertions than the approximately 610-donor mean appeared in an Asian-associated ancestry cluster in a later analysis. Cytomegalovirus-associated status was assigned to 164 TCR beta chains.

PCR amplification relied on 60 Vbeta primers (plus 13 Jbeta primers). Sequenced by immunoSEQ multiplex PCR; TCRdb stores in-frame clones only, minus some. The repertoire holds about 90,000 clones, with over 55% as singletons. CDR1 SGHVS and CDR2 FQNEAQ come from the germline V gene. J lost 5 bases, V lost 5 bases, and 15 bases had no gene match. CDR3 length: 16 amino acids. This clonotype originated in a woman aged 45-65 years in good health and CMV-seropositive. The sample comprised PBMCs. This chain connects TRBV7-8 to TRBJ2-7; TRBD1 matches 7 bases. This CDR3 is CASSQSRVRGGDEQYF. CDR3 coding DNA: TGTGCCAGCAGCCAAAGTAGGGTACGAGGGGGCGACGAGCAGTACTTC.